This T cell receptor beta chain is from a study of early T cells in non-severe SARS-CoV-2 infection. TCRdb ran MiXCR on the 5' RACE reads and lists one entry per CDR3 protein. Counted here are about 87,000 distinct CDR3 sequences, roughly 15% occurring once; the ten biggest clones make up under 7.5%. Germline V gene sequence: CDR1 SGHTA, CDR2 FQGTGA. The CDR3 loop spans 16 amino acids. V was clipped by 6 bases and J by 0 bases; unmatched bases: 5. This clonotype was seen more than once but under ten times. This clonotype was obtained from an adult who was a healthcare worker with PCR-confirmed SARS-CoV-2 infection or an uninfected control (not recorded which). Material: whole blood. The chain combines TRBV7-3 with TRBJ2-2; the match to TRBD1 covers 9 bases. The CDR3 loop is CASSTTGGANTGELFF. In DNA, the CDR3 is TGTGCCAGCAGTACAACAGGGGGCGCGAACACCGGGGAGCTGTTTTTT.